This T cell receptor (beta chain) is from a study of shared clonotypes between healthy human individuals. Study information: CD4 naive and memory got three plates each, CD8 naive two, CD8 memory one. Study-wide results and caveats: The four-donor shared clonotypes exceeded non-shared clonotypes in generation probability, with non-shared ones scoring lower. When naive CD4 clonotypes were compared across a few donors, around 5% were shared.

The V and J ends lost 4 bases and 0 bases respectively, with 9 bases between them. Germline V gene sequence: CDR1 SGHDN, CDR2 FVKESK. The CDR3 totals 15 residues. On this clone: Its target is unknown.

In the naive CD8 group, cells lacked CD45RO and were positively selected for CCR7, so terminally differentiated effector memory CD45RA+ cells were left out. The donors were adults (healthy and HIV-negative) with no recent acute infections or vaccinations. This table comes from immunoSEQ multiplex PCR, and its TCRdb copy is limited to in-frame clones, with some not included. The sample includes approximately 2,000,000 clones, around 95% of them seen just once. This chain joins TRBV14 and TRBJ1-4; D gene ambiguous. The TCR originated in a man aged 18 to 30 in good health. Some clones in this sample may be carry-over from other donors' samples. Material: naive CD8+ T cells from PBMCs. CDR3 sequence: CASSRRPATNEKLFF. The CDR3 region has the DNA TGTGCCAGCAGCCGGCGACCCGCAACTAATGAAAAACTGTTTTTT.